This T cell receptor (beta chain) is from a study of cytomegalovirus exposure and HLA in healthy donors. Study-wide findings and caveats: TCR clusters originating in the first cohort tended to co-occur in the roughly 110 validation repertoires, according to a later analysis.

This CDR3 spans 15 amino acids. Per the germline V gene, CDR1 is MNHEY and CDR2 is SMNVEV (reference sequence). V lost 5 bases, J lost 4 bases, and 17 bases lay in between. Using immunoSEQ multiplex PCR, the repertoire was profiled, and TCRdb retains in-frame clones only, with some absent. This repertoire shows about 130,000 clones, more than 70% found once; its top ten account for approximately 1.3%. For this clone: Antigen: not known.

The sequencing input was PBMCs. The chain recombines TRBV27 with TRBJ1-1; a weak D match, TRBD1 (6 bases). The sequence was collected from a man younger than 45 in good health and CMV-seronegative. CDR3 DNA sequence: TGTGCCAGCAGTGGGGACAATGGGGGCAGCACTGAAGCTTTCTTT. Protein product: CASSGDNGGSTEAFF.